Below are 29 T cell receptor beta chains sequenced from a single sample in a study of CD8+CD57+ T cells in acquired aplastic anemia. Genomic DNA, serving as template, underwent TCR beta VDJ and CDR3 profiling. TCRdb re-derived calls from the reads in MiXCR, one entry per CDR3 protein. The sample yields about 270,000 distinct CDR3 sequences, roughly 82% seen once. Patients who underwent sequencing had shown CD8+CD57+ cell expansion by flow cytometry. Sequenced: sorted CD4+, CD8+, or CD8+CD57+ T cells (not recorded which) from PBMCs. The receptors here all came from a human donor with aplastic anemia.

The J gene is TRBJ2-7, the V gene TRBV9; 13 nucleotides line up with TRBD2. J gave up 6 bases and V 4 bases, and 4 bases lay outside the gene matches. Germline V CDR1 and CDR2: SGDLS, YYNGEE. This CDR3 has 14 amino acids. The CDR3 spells CASSPWTSGSEQYF. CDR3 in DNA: TGTGCCAGCAGCCCCTGGACTAGCGGGAGCGAGCAGTACTTC.

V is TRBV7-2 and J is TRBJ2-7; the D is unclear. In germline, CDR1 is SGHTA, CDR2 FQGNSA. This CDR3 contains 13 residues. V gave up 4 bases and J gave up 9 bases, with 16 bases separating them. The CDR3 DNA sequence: TGTGCCAGCAGCTACTCGGCAACGGGCGGGCAGTACTTC. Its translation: CASSYSATGGQYF.

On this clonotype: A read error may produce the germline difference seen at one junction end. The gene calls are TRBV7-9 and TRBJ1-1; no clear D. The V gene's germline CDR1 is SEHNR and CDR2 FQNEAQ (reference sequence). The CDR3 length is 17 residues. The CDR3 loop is CASSVEDYPLVNPEAFF. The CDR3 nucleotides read TGTGCCAGCAGCGTAGAGGACTATCCCCTGGTGAACCCAGAAGCTTTCTTC.

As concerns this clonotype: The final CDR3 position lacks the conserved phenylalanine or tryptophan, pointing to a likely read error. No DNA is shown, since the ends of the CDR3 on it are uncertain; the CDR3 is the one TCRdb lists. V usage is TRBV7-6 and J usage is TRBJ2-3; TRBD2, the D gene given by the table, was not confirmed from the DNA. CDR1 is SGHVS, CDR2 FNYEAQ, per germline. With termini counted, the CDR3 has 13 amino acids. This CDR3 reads CASSPVGRDASTD.

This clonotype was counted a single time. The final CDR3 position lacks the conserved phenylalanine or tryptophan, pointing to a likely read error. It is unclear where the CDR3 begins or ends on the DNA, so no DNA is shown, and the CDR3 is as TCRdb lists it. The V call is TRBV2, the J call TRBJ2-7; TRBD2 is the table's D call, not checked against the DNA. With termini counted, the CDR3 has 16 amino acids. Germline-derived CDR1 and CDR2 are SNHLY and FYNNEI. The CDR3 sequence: CASGSRTSGRQYVGYG.

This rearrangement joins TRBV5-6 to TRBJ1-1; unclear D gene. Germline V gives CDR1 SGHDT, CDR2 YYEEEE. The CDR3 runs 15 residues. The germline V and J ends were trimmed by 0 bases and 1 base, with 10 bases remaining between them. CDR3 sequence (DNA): TGTGCCAGCAGCTTGGCCGCGGCAGGGAACACTGAAGCTTTCTTT. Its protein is CASSLAAAGNTEAFF. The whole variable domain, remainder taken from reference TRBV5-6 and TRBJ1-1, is DAGVTQSPTHLIKTRGQQVTLRCSPKSGHDTVSWYQQALGQGPQFIFQYYEEEERQRGNFPDRFSGHQFPNYSSELNVNALLLGDSALYLCASSLAAAGNTEAFFGQGTRLTVV.

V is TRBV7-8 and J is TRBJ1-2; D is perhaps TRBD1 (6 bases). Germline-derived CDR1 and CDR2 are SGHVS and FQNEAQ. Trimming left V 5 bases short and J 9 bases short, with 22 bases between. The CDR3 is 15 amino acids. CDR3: CASSVDPDRTARYTF. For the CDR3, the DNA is TGTGCCAGCAGCGTAGATCCAGACCGGACAGCTCGCTACACCTTC. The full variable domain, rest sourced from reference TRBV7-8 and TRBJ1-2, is GAGVSQSPRYKVAKRGQDVALRCDPISGHVSLFWYQQALGQGPEFLTYFQNEAQLDKSGLPSDRFFAERPEGSVSTLKIQRTQQEDSAVYLCASSVDPDRTARYTFGSGTRLTVV.

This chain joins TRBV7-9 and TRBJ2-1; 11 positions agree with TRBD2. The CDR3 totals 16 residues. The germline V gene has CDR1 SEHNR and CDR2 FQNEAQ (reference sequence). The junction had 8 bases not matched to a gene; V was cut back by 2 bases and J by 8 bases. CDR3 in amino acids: CASSLQSSGGADEQFF. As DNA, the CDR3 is TGTGCCAGCAGCTTACAGAGTAGCGGGGGGGCCGATGAGCAGTTCTTC.

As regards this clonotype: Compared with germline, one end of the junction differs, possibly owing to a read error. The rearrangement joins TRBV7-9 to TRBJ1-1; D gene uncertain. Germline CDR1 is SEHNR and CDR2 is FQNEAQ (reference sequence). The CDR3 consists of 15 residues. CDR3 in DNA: TGTGCCAGCAGCGGGGTGGGGAGGGCGAACACTGATGCTTTCTTT. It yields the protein CASSGVGRANTDAFF.

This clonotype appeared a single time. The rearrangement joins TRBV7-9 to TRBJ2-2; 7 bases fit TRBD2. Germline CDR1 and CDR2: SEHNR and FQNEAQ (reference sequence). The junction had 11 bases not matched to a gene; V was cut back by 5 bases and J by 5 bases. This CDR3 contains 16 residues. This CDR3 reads CASSPPPSGITGELFF. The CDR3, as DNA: TGTGCCAGCAGCCCGCCCCCTAGCGGTATAACCGGGGAGCTGTTTTTT.

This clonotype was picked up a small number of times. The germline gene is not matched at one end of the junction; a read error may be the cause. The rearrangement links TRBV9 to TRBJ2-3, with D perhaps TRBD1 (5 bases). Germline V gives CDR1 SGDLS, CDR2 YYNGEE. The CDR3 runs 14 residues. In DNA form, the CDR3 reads TGTGCCAGCAGCCTCTGGAGCTCTGGGGCCAACGTCCATTTT. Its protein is CASSLWSSGANVHF.

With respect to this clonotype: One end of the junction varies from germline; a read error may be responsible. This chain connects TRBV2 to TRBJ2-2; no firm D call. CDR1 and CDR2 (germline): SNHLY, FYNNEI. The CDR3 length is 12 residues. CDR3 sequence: CASSSVPKELSF. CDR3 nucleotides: TGTGCCAGCAGCTCGGTACCTAAGGAGCTATCTTTC. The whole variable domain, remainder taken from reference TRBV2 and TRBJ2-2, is EPEVTQTPSHQVTQMGQEVILRCVPISNHLYFYWYRQILGQKVEFLVSFYNNEISEKSEIFDDQFSVERPDGSNFTLKIRSTKLEDSAMYFCASSSVPKELSFGEGSRLTVL.

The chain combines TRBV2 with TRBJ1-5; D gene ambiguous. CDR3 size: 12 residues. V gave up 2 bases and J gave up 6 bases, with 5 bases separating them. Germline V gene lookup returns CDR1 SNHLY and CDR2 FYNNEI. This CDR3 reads CASSENVQPQHF. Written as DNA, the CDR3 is TGTGCCAGCAGTGAAAATGTTCAGCCCCAGCATTTT.

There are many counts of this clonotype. The CDR3 nucleotides read TGCAGCGTTGAAGCGGACAGAGAAGCTTTCTTT. This encodes CSVEADREAFF. The chain is built from TRBV29-1 and TRBJ1-1; the D gene is possibly TRBD1 (6 bases). Germline V CDR1 and CDR2: SQVTM, ANQGSEA. Trimming took off 1 base at V and 8 bases at J, with 8 bases between the two ends. The CDR3 is 11 amino acids.

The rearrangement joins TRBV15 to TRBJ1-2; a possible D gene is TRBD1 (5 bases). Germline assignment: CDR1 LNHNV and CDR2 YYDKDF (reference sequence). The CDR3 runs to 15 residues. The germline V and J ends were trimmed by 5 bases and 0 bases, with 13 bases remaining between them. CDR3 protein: CATSPPWGTNYGYTF. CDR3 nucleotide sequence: TGTGCCACCAGCCCACCTTGGGGGACTAACTATGGCTACACCTTC.

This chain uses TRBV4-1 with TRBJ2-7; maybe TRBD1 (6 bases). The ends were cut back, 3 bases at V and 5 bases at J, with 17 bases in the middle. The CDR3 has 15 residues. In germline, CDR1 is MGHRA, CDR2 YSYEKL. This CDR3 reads CASSHDSGDTDEQYV. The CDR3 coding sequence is TGCGCCAGCAGCCATGATTCAGGGGACACGGACGAGCAGTACGTC.

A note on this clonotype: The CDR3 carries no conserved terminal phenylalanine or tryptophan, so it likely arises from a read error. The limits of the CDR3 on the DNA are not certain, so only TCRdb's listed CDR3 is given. This CDR3 is CASSVGTAGNQPL. The rearrangement uses TRBV9 and TRBJ2-3; TRBD1 reflects the table's D call only, with no check against the DNA. The CDR3 extends over 13 residues, inclusive of both ends. Germline V CDR1 and CDR2: SGDLS, YYNGEE.

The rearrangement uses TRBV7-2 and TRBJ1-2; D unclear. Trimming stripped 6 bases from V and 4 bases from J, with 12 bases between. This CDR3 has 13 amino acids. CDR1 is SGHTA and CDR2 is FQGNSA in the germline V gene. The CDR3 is CASSDQAAYGYTF. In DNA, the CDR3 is TGTGCCAGCAGTGACCAGGCGGCCTATGGCTACACCTTC.

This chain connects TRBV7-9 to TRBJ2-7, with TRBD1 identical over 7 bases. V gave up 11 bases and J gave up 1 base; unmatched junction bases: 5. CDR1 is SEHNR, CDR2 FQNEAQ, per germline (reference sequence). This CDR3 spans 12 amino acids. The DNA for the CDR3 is TGTGCCGGACAGGCAGATTCCTACGAGCAGTACTTC. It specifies CAGQADSYEQYF.

Written as DNA, the CDR3 is TGTGCCAGCAGAGATGCGGGGGGGGCGCACGGCTACACCTTC. It specifies CASRDAGGAHGYTF. The V and J genes are TRBV5-6 and TRBJ1-2, with a weak D call TRBD1 (6 bases). Trimming stripped 5 bases from V and 8 bases from J, with 19 bases between. In germline, CDR1 is SGHDT, CDR2 YYEEEE. The CDR3 is 14 residues long.

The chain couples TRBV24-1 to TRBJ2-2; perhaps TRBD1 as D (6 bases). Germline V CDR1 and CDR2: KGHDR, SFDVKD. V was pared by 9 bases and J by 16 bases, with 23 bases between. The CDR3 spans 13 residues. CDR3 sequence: CATFAGETGDGFF. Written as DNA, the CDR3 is TGTGCCACCTTTGCAGGGGAAACCGGGGACGGGTTTTTT.

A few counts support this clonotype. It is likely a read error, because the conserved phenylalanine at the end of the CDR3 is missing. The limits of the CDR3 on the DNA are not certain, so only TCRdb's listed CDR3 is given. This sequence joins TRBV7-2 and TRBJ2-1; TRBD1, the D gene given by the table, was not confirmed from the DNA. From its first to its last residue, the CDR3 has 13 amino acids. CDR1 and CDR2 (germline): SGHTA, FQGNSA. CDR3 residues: CASSDGGGADYGY.

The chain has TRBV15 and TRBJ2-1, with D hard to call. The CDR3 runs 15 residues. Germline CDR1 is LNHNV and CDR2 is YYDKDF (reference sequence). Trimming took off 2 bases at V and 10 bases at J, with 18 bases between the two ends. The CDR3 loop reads CATSRTPTGTREQFF. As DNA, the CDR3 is TGTGCCACCAGCAGAACCCCGACCGGCACCAGGGAGCAGTTCTTC.

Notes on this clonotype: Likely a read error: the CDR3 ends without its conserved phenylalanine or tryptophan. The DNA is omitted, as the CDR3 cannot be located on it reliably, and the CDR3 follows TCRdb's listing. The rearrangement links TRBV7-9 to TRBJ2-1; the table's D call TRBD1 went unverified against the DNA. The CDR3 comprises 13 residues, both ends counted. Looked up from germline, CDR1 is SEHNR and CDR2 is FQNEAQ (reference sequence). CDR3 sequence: CASSLVPGEQLFV.

The CDR3 DNA is TGTGCCAGCAGCTCCTCACAGGGTGGATCTAACTATGGCTACACCTTC. The encoded protein is CASSSSQGGSNYGYTF. V is TRBV5-5 and J is TRBJ1-2; TRBD1 is a possible D gene (6 bases). CDR1 is SGHKS, CDR2 YYEKEE, per germline (reference sequence). V lost 3 bases to trimming and J lost 0 bases, with 15 bases between them. The CDR3 extends over 16 amino acids.

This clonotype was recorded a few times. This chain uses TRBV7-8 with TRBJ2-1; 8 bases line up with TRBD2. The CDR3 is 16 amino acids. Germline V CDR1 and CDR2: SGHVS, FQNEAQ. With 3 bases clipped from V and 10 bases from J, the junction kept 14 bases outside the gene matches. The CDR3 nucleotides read TGTGCCAGCAGCTTGGCGGGAGGAACCGATCAGCAGGAGCAGTTCTTC. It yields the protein CASSLAGGTDQQEQFF.

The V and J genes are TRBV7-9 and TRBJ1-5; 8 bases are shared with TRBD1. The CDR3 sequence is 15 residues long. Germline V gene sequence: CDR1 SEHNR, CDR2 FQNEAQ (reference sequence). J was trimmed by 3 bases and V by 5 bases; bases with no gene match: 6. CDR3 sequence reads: CASSVGDRLNQPQHF. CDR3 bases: TGTGCCAGCAGCGTAGGGGACAGGCTCAATCAGCCCCAGCATTTT.

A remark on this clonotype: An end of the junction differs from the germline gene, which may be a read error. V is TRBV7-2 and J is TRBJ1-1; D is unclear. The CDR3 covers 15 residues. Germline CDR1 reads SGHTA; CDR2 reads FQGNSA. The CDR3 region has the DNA TGTGCCAGCAGCTTAGATCTAGGAGCCGATACGGAAGATTTCTTT. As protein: CASSLDLGADTEDFF.

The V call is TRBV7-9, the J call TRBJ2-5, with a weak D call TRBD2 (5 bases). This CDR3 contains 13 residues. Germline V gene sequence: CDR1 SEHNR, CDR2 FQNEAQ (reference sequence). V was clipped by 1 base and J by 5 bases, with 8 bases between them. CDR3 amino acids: CASSLGPGETQYF. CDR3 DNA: TGTGCCAGCAGCTTAGGGCCGGGGGAGACCCAGTACTTC.